This T cell receptor (beta chain) came from a study of T cells in Graves' hyperthyroidism and ophthalmopathy. The study, taken as a whole, reports: Among clonotypes expanded in thyroid above 0.001, most were also found in blood.

CDR1 LNHDA and CDR2 SQIVND come from the germline V gene (reference sequence). This CDR3 spans 15 amino acids. With V trimmed by 2 bases and J by 5 bases, 5 bases remained unmatched. This clonotype was seen a few times. Its antigen is not identified. Researchers amplified the TCR beta CDR3 regions from RNA transcripts. When the TCR CDR3 underwent first-round RT-PCR, the HTBI primer set was used. One entry per CDR3 protein results from TCRdb running MiXCR on the multiplex PCR reads. The sample has over 650,000 distinct CDR3 sequences, roughly 45% seen once. The J gene is TRBJ2-5, the V gene TRBV19; 10 nucleotides agree with TRBD2. The sequence came from an adult man with Graves' disease, either hyperthyroidism or ophthalmopathy (not recorded which). Sequencing input: peripheral blood or thyroid tissue (not recorded which). CDR3 protein: CASSISSGSGETQYF. In nucleotides, the CDR3 is TGTGCCAGTAGTATATCTAGCGGGAGTGGGGAGACCCAGTACTTC.